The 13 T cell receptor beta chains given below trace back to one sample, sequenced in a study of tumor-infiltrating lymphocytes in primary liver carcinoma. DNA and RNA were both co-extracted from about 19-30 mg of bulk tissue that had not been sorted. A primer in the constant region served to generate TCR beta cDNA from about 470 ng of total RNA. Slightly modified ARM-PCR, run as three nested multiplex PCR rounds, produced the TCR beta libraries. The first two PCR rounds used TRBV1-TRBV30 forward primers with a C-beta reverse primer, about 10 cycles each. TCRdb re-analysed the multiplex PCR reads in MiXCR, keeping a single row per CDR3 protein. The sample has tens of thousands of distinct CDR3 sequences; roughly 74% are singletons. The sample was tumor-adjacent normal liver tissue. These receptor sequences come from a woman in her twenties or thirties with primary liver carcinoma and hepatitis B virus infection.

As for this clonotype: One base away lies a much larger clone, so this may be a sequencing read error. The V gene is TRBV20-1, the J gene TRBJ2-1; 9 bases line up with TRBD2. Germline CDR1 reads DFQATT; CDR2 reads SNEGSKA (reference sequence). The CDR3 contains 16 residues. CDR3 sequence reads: CSASQLGTSSYKEQFF. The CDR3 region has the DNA TGCAGTGCTAGCCAACTCGGGACTAGCTCCTACAAAGAGCAGTTCTTC.

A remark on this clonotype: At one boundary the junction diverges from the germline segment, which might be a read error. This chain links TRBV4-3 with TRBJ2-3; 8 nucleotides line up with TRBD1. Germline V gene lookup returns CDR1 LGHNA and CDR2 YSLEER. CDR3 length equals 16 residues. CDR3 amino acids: CPSSQEGRGHSDTQYF. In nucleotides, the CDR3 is TGCCCCAGCAGCCAAGAAGGCAGGGGGCATTCAGATACACAGTATTTT.

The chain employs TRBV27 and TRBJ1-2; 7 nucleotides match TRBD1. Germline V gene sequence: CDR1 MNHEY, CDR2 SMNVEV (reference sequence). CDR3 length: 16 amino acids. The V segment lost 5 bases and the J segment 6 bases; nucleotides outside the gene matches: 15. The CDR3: CASSPYSAQGTNGYTF. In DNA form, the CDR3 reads TGTGCCAGCAGTCCCTATTCGGCACAGGGGACCAATGGCTACACCTTC.

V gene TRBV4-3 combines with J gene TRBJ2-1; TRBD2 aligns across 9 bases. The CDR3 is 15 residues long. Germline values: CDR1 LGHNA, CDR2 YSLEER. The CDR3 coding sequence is TGCGCAAACAGCCATTCTAGCGGGGCTTACAATGAGCAGTTCTTC. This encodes CANSHSSGAYNEQFF.

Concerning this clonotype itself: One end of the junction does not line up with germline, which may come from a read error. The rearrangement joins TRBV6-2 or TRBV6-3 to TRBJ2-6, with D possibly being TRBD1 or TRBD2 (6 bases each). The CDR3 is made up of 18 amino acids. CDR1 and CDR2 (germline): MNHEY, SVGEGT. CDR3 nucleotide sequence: TGTACCAGCACATCGGGGGAGATAGGGGGCTCTGGGGCCAACGTCCTGACTTTC. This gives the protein CTSTSGEIGGSGANVLTF.

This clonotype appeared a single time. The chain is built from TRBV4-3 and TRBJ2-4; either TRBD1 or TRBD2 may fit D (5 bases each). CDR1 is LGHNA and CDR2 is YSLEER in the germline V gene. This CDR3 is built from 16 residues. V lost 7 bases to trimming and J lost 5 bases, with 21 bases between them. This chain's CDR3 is CASNRGGRGSQNIQYF. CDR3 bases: TGCGCCAGCAACCGAGGAGGTAGGGGATCCCAAAACATTCAGTACTTC.

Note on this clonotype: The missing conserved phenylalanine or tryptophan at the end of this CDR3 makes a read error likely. Here the CDR3 DNA reads TGTGCTAGCAGCCCAAGTGTCGGAGAGCTGTTTTTA. Protein: CASSPSVGELFL. The chain has TRBV7-9 and TRBJ2-2; D not certain. The CDR3 loop spans 12 amino acids. Germline V gene lookup returns CDR1 SEHNR and CDR2 FQNEAQ (reference sequence).

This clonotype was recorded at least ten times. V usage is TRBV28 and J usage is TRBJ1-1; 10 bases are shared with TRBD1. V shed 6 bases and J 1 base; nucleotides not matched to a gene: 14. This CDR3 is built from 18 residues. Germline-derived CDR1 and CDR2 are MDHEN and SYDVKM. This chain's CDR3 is CASRPFRDRGWENTEAFF. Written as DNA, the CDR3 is TGTGCCAGCAGGCCATTTCGGGACAGGGGATGGGAGAACACTGAAGCTTTCTTT.

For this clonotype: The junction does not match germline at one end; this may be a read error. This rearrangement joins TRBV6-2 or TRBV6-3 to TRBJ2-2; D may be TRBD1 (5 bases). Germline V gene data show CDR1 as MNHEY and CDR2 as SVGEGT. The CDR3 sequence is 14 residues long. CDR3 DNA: TGTGTCAGCAGTTACAGGCAATACACCGGGGAGCTGTTTTTT. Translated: CVSSYRQYTGELFF.

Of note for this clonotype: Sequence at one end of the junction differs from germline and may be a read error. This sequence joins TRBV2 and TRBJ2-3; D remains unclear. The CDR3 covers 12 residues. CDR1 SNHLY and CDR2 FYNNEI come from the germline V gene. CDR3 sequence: CTSARGTDTQYF. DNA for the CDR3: TGTACCAGCGCCAGAGGCACAGATACGCAGTATTTT.

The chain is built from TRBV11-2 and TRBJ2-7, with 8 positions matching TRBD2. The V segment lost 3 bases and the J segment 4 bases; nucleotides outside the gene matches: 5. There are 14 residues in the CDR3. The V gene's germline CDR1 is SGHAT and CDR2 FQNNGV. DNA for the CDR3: TGTGCCAGCAGCTTCGCAGCTAGCGGGTACGAGCAGTACTTC. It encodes CASSFAASGYEQYF.

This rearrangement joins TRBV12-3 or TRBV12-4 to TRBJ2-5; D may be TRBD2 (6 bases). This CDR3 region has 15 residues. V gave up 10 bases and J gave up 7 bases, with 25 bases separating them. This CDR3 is CAISTYPGREVTQYF. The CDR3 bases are TGTGCCATCAGCACTTACCCCGGGAGAGAAGTGACCCAGTACTTC.

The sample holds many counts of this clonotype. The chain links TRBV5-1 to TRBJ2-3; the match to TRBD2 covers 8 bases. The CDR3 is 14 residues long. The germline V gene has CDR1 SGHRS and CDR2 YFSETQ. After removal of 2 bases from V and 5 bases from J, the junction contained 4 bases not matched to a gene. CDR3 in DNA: TGCGCCAGCAGCTTAGCGGGAGCGCGAGATACGCAGTATTTT. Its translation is CASSLAGARDTQYF.